This passage covers 20 T cell receptor beta chains from one sample sequenced in a study of monozygotic twins with inflammatory bowel disease. No DNA is given; TCRdb re-called the 5' RACE reads and lists each CDR3 protein once. This sample's table reports about 160,000 distinct CDR3 sequences. The sequencing sample was made of blood. All receptors come from a human donor with ulcerative colitis or Crohn's disease, or a healthy co-twin of an affected twin (not recorded which).

This chain joins TRBV12-3 or TRBV12-4 and TRBJ2-5; TCRdb designates TRBD1, a call that cannot be tested without DNA. CDR3 length equals 19 residues. The CDR3 loop reads CASSSPKFVGQGSGETQYF.

J is TRBJ2-1 and V is TRBV6-2 or TRBV6-3; the D call from TCRdb, TRBD2, cannot be confirmed without DNA. Germline V gene data show CDR1 as MNHEY and CDR2 as SVGEGT. This CDR3 spans 17 amino acids. The CDR3 protein is CASSYTTSGRAMGEQFF.

J is TRBJ1-2 and V is TRBV30. The germline V gene encodes CDR1 GTSNPN and CDR2 SVGIG (reference sequence). CDR3 size: 12 residues. The CDR3 region is CAWSVKGKGYTF.

The rearrangement links TRBV29-1 to TRBJ2-7; with no DNA, the TCRdb D assignment of TRBD1 cannot be verified. The CDR3 is 15 amino acids. Germline V gene data show CDR1 as SQVTM and CDR2 as ANQGSEA. CDR3 amino acids: CSAYIDREMGYEQYF.

The gene calls are TRBV2 and TRBJ1-5; TCRdb outputs TRBD1, but without DNA this stays unchecked. Germline lookup yields CDR1 SNHLY and CDR2 FYNNEI. The CDR3 has 13 residues. This chain's CDR3 is CASSDRGLGPQHF.

This chain joins TRBV9 and TRBJ2-1; TCRdb proposes TRBD1, but this gene call is untestable without DNA. The CDR3 sequence is 17 residues long. The germline V gene has CDR1 SGDLS and CDR2 YYNGEE. The chain's CDR3 is CASSVSRGLSSYNEQFF.

The chain carries TRBV30 and TRBJ1-2. The length of the CDR3 is 18 residues. Germline CDR1 and CDR2: GTSNPN and SVGIG (reference sequence). The CDR3 loop reads CAWTVSEYTAGVSRGYTF.

This rearrangement joins TRBV5-6 to TRBJ2-3; TCRdb outputs TRBD2, but without DNA this stays unchecked. In germline, CDR1 is SGHDT, CDR2 YYEEEE. The CDR3 has 13 residues. CDR3 loop: CASSSGGTDTQYF.

The chain carries TRBV7-2 and TRBJ1-5. The germline gives CDR1 SGHTA, CDR2 FQGNSA. The CDR3 sequence is 14 residues long. The CDR3 region is CASSFRGVHQPQHF.

The rearrangement joins TRBV29-1 to TRBJ2-7; no DNA is available, so the TRBD1 call from TCRdb remains unchecked. There are 12 residues in the CDR3. Germline loops: CDR1 SQVTM, CDR2 ANQGSEA. The CDR3 sequence: CSVSTGAYEQYF.

CDR3 residues: CASSPRRQVGGFTEAFF. V gene TRBV18 combines with J gene TRBJ1-1; absent DNA, TCRdb's TRBD1 call cannot be checked. The germline V gene has CDR1 KGHSH and CDR2 LQKENI. The CDR3 contains 17 residues.

This chain's CDR3 is CASSFYSKPYNEQFF. J is TRBJ2-1 and V is TRBV5-6. The CDR3 totals 15 residues. In germline, CDR1 is SGHDT, CDR2 YYEEEE. The whole variable domain, filled in from reference TRBV5-6 and TRBJ2-1, reads DAGVTQSPTHLIKTRGQQVTLRCSPKSGHDTVSWYQQALGQGPQFIFQYYEEEERQRGNFPDRFSGHQFPNYSSELNVNALLLGDSALYLCASSFYSKPYNEQFFGPGTRLTVL.

The chain is built from TRBV30 and TRBJ1-2; TCRdb's D call, TRBD1, is unchecked because there is no DNA. The germline V gene has CDR1 GTSNPN and CDR2 SVGIG (reference sequence). The CDR3 covers 12 residues. The CDR3 protein is CAWSVGRSGYTF.

The chain has TRBV7-2 and TRBJ2-4; no DNA is available, so the TRBD1 call from TCRdb remains unchecked. CDR3 length: 13 amino acids. Germline V gene sequence: CDR1 SGHTA, CDR2 FQGNSA. CDR3 loop: CASSPGSLNIQYF.

The rearrangement uses TRBV10-3 and TRBJ1-2; with no DNA, the TCRdb D assignment of TRBD1 cannot be verified. Germline V lookup: CDR1 ENHRY, CDR2 SYGVKD. The CDR3 spans 13 residues. CDR3 residues: CAISDRGLYGYTF.

CDR3 sequence: CASSPAWGNEKLFF. The chain carries TRBV4-1 and TRBJ1-4. The germline V gene encodes CDR1 MGHRA and CDR2 YSYEKL. The CDR3 is 14 amino acids.

V usage is TRBV5-6 and J usage is TRBJ2-1. There are 13 residues in the CDR3. Germline V gives CDR1 SGHDT, CDR2 YYEEEE. The CDR3 reads CASSRPGYNEQFF.

This chain links TRBV5-4 with TRBJ2-2; without DNA, the TCRdb call of TRBD1 cannot be checked. Germline CDR1 reads SGHNT; CDR2 reads YYREEE (reference sequence). This CDR3 comprises 15 residues. CDR3 sequence reads: CASSLTGGNTGELFF.

This chain joins TRBV25-1 and TRBJ1-1. Germline CDR1 and CDR2: MGHDK and SYGVNS. The CDR3 runs 13 residues. The CDR3 protein is CASRDNLNTEAFF. Drawing the rest from reference TRBV25-1 and TRBJ1-1, the complete variable domain is EADIYQTPRYLVIGTGKKITLECSQTMGHDKMYWYQQDPGMELHLIHYSYGVNSTEKGDLSSESTVSRIRTEHFPLTLESARPSHTSQYLCASRDNLNTEAFFGQGTRLTVV.

V and J are TRBV20-1 and TRBJ2-3; TCRdb selects TRBD1, and the lack of DNA leaves this call unchecked. Germline V lookup: CDR1 DFQATT, CDR2 SNEGSKA (reference sequence). This CDR3 comprises 16 residues. CDR3 sequence: CSAKFGGTTQTDTQYF.